This paragraph reports one T cell receptor (beta chain). Original data processing: Cell counts per sample came from amplifying reference gene primers. The repertoire was sequenced with immunoSEQ multiplex PCR; TCRdb's copy has only in-frame clones and lacks some. From that table come the V and J calls and clone size; the DNA was used to work out D and trimming. The data contain about 120,000 clones, more than 60% of them seen just once; the ten biggest clones take up about 2.3%. These data belong to a study of blood T cell repertoires in COVID-19. Study-wide background: In each case, the material was cDNA or gDNA derived from T cells, B-cell-depleted T cells, or PBMCs.

Germline assignment: CDR1 LGHDT and CDR2 YNNKEL (reference sequence). V gave up 2 bases and J gave up 8 bases, with 15 bases separating them. The CDR3 contains 14 residues. The TCR sequence derives from a man between 70 and 80 years old with acute or convalescent COVID-19. The specimen sequenced was peripheral blood. The rearrangement links TRBV3-1 (or the pseudogene TRBV3-2) to TRBJ1-2, with D perhaps matching TRBD1 (5 bases). DNA for the CDR3: TGTGCCAGCAGCCAACGGGGGGGAACGGGAGGCTACACCTTC. The encoded protein is CASSQRGGTGGYTF.